Each of the 8 T cell receptor beta chains below was sequenced from the same sample in a study of blood T cell repertoires in COVID-19. TCRdb's table, derived via immunoSEQ multiplex PCR, lists solely in-frame clones and lacks some. This table holds 84,000 or so clones, more than 70% found once. The sequencing input was peripheral blood. These receptors were obtained from a man older than 75 with active or convalescent COVID-19.

The chain is built from TRBV9 and TRBJ1-1; D gene unclear. The V gene's germline CDR1 is SGDLS and CDR2 YYNGEE. The CDR3 has 13 residues. Trimming shortened V by 1 base and J by 6 bases, and 10 bases separated the two germline ends. The CDR3 nucleotides read TGTGCCAGCAGCGTACACTGGGCATCTGAAGCTTTCTTT. The encoded protein is CASSVHWASEAFF.

This chain joins TRBV6-5 and TRBJ2-7, with no clear D. From germline, CDR1 is MNHEY and CDR2 SVGAGI. This CDR3 comprises 14 residues. V lost 2 bases, J lost 3 bases, and 11 bases lay in between. CDR3 sequence (DNA): TGTGCCAGCAGTTACGGGCTGAGTAACTACGAGCAGTACTTC. Protein sequence: CASSYGLSNYEQYF.

V gene TRBV19 combines with J gene TRBJ2-1; TRBD1 agrees at 8 bases. The CDR3 extends over 12 amino acids. Germline V gives CDR1 LNHDA, CDR2 SQIVND (reference sequence). V lost 6 bases and J lost 11; bases outside the gene matches: 6. The CDR3, as DNA: TGTGCCAGTAGCACAGGGGGACCCCAGCAGTTCTTC. It encodes CASSTGGPQQFF.

The chain uses TRBV29-1 and TRBJ2-7, with TRBD1 matching 7 bases. There are 14 residues in the CDR3. Germline-derived CDR1 and CDR2 are SQVTM and ANQGSEA. Trimming removed 7 bases from V and 0 bases from J; junction bases left unmatched: 9. Here the CDR3 reads CSAGERDSSYEQYF. The CDR3 region has the DNA TGCAGCGCAGGTGAAAGGGACAGCTCCTACGAGCAGTACTTC.

This clone was detected only once. The rearrangement joins TRBV3-1 (or the pseudogene TRBV3-2) to TRBJ2-7; no clear D. This CDR3 comprises 14 residues. Trimming took 1 base from V and 3 from J, leaving 10 bases between them. Germline CDR1 is LGHDT and CDR2 is YNNKEL (reference sequence). The CDR3 nucleotides read TGTGCCAGCAGCCAAGTATCCGGAGACTACGAGCAGTACTTC. It translates to CASSQVSGDYEQYF.

The chain employs TRBV27 and TRBJ1-5; D is uncertain. The V gene's germline CDR1 is MNHEY and CDR2 SMNVEV (reference sequence). Trimming removed 3 bases from V and 2 bases from J, with 5 bases in between. CDR3 size: 13 residues. CDR3 nucleotide sequence: TGTGCCAGCAGTTTTACTGGCAATCAGCCCCAGCATTTT. The encoded protein is CASSFTGNQPQHF.

In its sample, this clone was seen once. The rearrangement links TRBV19 to TRBJ2-7; possible D gene TRBD2, 7 bases. CDR1 LNHDA and CDR2 SQIVND come from the germline V gene (reference sequence). Trimming took off 7 bases at V and 0 bases at J, with 16 bases between the two ends. This CDR3 contains 15 residues. The CDR3 spells CASKGGAGASYEQYF. In nucleotides, the CDR3 is TGTGCCAGTAAAGGGGGGGCAGGAGCCTCCTACGAGCAGTACTTC.

The count of this clone is one. The J gene is TRBJ2-7, the V gene TRBV13; 7 nucleotides line up with TRBD2. This CDR3 region has 14 residues. The germline V gene has CDR1 PRHDT and CDR2 FYEKMQ (reference sequence). The V and J ends lost 6 bases and 4 bases, in that order; junction bases with no gene match: 9. CDR3 DNA sequence: TGTGCCAGCAGTTTGTGGGGGGGACGATACGAGCAGTACTTC. This sequence encodes CASSLWGGRYEQYF.